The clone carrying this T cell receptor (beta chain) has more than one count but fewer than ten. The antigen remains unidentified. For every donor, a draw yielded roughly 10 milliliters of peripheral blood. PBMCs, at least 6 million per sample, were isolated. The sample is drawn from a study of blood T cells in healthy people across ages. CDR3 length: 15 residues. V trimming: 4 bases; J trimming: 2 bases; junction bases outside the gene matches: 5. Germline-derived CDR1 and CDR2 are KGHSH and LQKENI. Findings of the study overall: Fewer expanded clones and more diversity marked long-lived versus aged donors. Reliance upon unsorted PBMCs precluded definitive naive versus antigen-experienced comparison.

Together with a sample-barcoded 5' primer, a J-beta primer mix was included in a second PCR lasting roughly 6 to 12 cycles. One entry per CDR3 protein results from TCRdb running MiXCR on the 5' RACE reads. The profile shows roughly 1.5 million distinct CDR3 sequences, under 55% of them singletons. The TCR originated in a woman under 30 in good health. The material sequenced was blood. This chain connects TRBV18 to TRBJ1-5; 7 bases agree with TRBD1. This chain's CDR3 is CASSHGQAGNQPQHF. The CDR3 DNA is TGTGCCAGCTCACACGGACAGGCCGGCAATCAGCCCCAGCATTTT.